Described below is a single TCR beta chain sequence and its context. The record originates from a study of blood T cell repertoires in COVID-19. Study context: The cDNA or gDNA used as material had been derived from T cells, B-cell-depleted T cells, or PBMCs.

The V end lost 3 bases, the J end lost 0 bases, and 11 bases lay between the germline ends. The CDR3 sequence is 14 residues long. Germline V CDR1 and CDR2: SQVTM, ANQGSEA. Across 20 to 25 US areas, participants ranged in age from roughly 18 to 95 years. The study assigned cohorts using participant-reported clinical history. Original processing methods: Using reference gene primer amplification, nucleated cell counts were estimated. Here immunoSEQ multiplex PCR was the method, and the copy in TCRdb shows in-frame clones only, minus some. V, J and clone size reflect that table, while D and trimming were determined from the DNA. The data show about 240,000 clones, with about 86% seen just once and around 3.3% held by the top ten.

Sequencing input: PBMCs or T cells enriched from blood (not recorded which). This sequence joins TRBV29-1 and TRBJ1-1; D is ambiguous. This sequence originates from a woman between 40 and 50 years old with acute COVID-19. CDR3 residues: CSVERSRMNTEAFF. The DNA for the CDR3 is TGCAGCGTTGAGCGTTCTAGAATGAACACTGAAGCTTTCTTT.